This entry lists 30 T cell receptor beta chains sequenced from one sample in a study of preoperative IRX-2 immunotherapy in early breast cancer. Treatment: preoperative locoregional IRX-2 cytokine immunotherapy. Profiled with immunoSEQ multiplex PCR; TCRdb holds only in-frame clones, not every one. The data hold about 43,000 clones, with roughly 94% observed a single time. The starting material was tumor tissue, obtained after IRX-2 immunotherapy. Source of these receptors: a human donor with breast cancer.

The chain has TRBV13 and TRBJ2-2; D is uncertain. The germline CDR1 and CDR2 sequences are PRHDT and FYEKMQ (reference sequence). Trimming took 1 base from V and 4 from J, leaving 4 bases between them. This CDR3 is 13 amino acids long. For the CDR3, the DNA is TGTGCCAGCAGCTTAGACAGCACCGGGGAGCTGTTTTTT. Translation: CASSLDSTGELFF.

V is TRBV30 and J is TRBJ2-5; D uncertain. The CDR3 runs 11 residues. The germline V gene has CDR1 GTSNPN and CDR2 SVGIG (reference sequence). The V and J ends lost 2 bases and 4 bases respectively, with 5 bases between them. This CDR3 reads CAWSLGETQYF. As DNA, the CDR3 is TGTGCCTGGAGTTTAGGAGAGACCCAGTACTTC. The full variable domain, its missing parts supplied by reference TRBV30 and TRBJ2-5, is SQTIHQWPATLVQPVGSPLSLECTVEGTSNPNLYWYRQAAGRGLQLLFYSVGIGQISSEVPQNLSASRPQDRQFILSSKKLLLSDSGFYLCAWSLGETQYFGPGTRLLVL.

The J gene is TRBJ2-1, the V gene TRBV4-1; possibly TRBD2 for D (5 bases). The V end lost 0 bases, the J end lost 12 bases, and 12 bases lay between the germline ends. Germline CDR1 is MGHRA and CDR2 is YSYEKL. The CDR3 is 13 amino acids. CDR3 sequence (DNA): TGCGCCAGCAGCCAAGATGAGGGCAACCCGCAGTTCTTC. This encodes CASSQDEGNPQFF.

This clone was detected a few times. V and J are TRBV19 and TRBJ2-5; D call uncertain. The CDR3 covers 14 residues. Germline assignment: CDR1 LNHDA and CDR2 SQIVND (reference sequence). The germline V and J ends were trimmed by 1 base and 0 bases, with 6 bases remaining between them. For the CDR3, the DNA is TGTGCCAGTAGTATAGGTGGGAACCAAGAGACCCAGTACTTC. This gives the protein CASSIGGNQETQYF.

The rearrangement joins TRBV19 to TRBJ2-3; 7 nucleotides match TRBD2. The V and J ends lost 2 bases and 5 bases, in that order; junction bases with no gene match: 7. The CDR3 is 15 amino acids. The V gene's germline CDR1 is LNHDA and CDR2 SQIVND (reference sequence). CDR3 sequence (DNA): TGTGCCAGTAGTATACCCGGAAGGGAGGGAGATACGCAGTATTTT. Translation: CASSIPGREGDTQYF.

This chain connects TRBV5-1 to TRBJ1-6; the D gene is possibly TRBD1 (5 bases). V was trimmed by 2 bases and J by 6 bases, leaving 15 bases between them. Germline lookup yields CDR1 SGHRS and CDR2 YFSETQ. The CDR3 is 16 amino acids. CDR3 bases: TGCGCCAGCAGCTTTGGGGGTGGCCCCACTAATTCACCCCTCCACTTT. Translation gives CASSFGGGPTNSPLHF.

The chain combines TRBV7-3 with TRBJ2-3, with D perhaps TRBD2 (8 bases). V was pared by 5 bases and J by 2 bases, with 20 bases between. Germline CDR1 is SGHTA and CDR2 is FQGTGA. The CDR3 sequence is 17 residues long. CDR3 protein: CASSPFLAGTATDTQYF. The CDR3 DNA reads as TGTGCCAGCAGCCCATTTTTAGCGGGGACAGCCACAGATACGCAGTATTTT. Full variable domain (outside the CDR3, taken from reference TRBV7-3 and TRBJ2-3): GAGVSQTPSNKVTEKGKYVELRCDPISGHTALYWYRQSLGQGPEFLIYFQGTGAADDSGLPNDRFFAVRPEGSVSTLKIQRTERGDSAVYLCASSPFLAGTATDTQYFGPGTRLTVL.

The chain carries TRBV29-1 and TRBJ1-2; possibly TRBD1 for D (6 bases). V gave up 6 bases and J gave up 6 bases, with 14 bases separating them. Germline values: CDR1 SQVTM, CDR2 ANQGSEA. The CDR3 sequence is 12 residues long. CDR3 bases: TGCAGCGTCTGGGTAGGGGGTCATGGCTACACCTTC. As protein: CSVWVGGHGYTF.

In DNA, the CDR3 is TGTGCCAGCAGTTTAATCTCGAGGACTAGCGGGAGAGGGGACAAAGAGACCCAGTACTTC. It codes for CASSLISRTSGRGDKETQYF. This sequence joins TRBV28 and TRBJ2-5; 13 nucleotides agree with TRBD2. The germline V gene has CDR1 MDHEN and CDR2 SYDVKM. V lost 2 bases and J lost 3; bases outside the gene matches: 15. This CDR3 comprises 20 residues. Full variable domain (outside the CDR3, taken from reference TRBV28 and TRBJ2-5): DVKVTQSSRYLVKRTGEKVFLECVQDMDHENMFWYRQDPGLGLRLIYFSYDVKMKEKGDIPEGYSVSREKKERFSLILESASTNQTSMYLCASSLISRTSGRGDKETQYFGPGTRLLVL.

The rearrangement links TRBV19 to TRBJ2-1, with D possibly being TRBD2 (6 bases). The V gene lost 8 bases and the J gene lost 0 bases, with 17 bases spanning the gap. Germline CDR1 reads LNHDA; CDR2 reads SQIVND (reference sequence). The CDR3 spans 16 residues. The CDR3 spells CASGLAGISSYNEQFF. The CDR3 DNA follows: TGTGCCAGTGGTCTGGCGGGAATAAGCTCCTACAATGAGCAGTTCTTC.

The chain employs TRBV15 and TRBJ1-1; D unresolved. Deletions cut 3 bases from V and 3 bases from J, with 5 bases between. The CDR3 sequence is 12 residues long. The germline V gene encodes CDR1 LNHNV and CDR2 YYDKDF (reference sequence). CDR3: CATSSLHTEAFF. DNA of the CDR3: TGTGCCACCAGCAGCCTCCACACTGAAGCTTTCTTT.

The rearrangement joins TRBV18 to TRBJ1-5; D uncertain. Germline CDR1 KGHSH, CDR2 LQKENI. V shed 2 bases and J shed 2 bases, with 7 bases lying between them. This CDR3 comprises 14 residues. This chain's CDR3 is CASSPAAGNQPQHF. CDR3 DNA: TGTGCCAGCTCACCAGCGGCAGGCAATCAGCCCCAGCATTTT.

The CDR3 bases are TGTGCCAGCTCCCTCTTTCCGACAGGGAACACTGAAGCTTTCTTT. This sequence encodes CASSLFPTGNTEAFF. V gene TRBV18 combines with J gene TRBJ1-1; a possible D gene is TRBD1 (6 bases). The CDR3 runs to 15 residues. The V and J ends lost 6 bases and 1 base respectively, with 15 bases between them. Germline lookup yields CDR1 KGHSH and CDR2 LQKENI.

The chain joins TRBV28 to TRBJ2-4, with D possibly called TRBD1 or TRBD2 (6 bases each). The ends were cut back, 2 bases at V and 8 bases at J, with 10 bases in the middle. CDR3 size: 13 residues. Per the germline V gene, CDR1 is MDHEN and CDR2 is SYDVKM. The CDR3 region has the DNA TGTGCCAGCAGTTTACCAGGGGAGGACATTCAGTACTTC. This sequence encodes CASSLPGEDIQYF.

This chain links TRBV6-6 with TRBJ1-1; a possible D gene is TRBD1 (5 bases). This CDR3 has 13 amino acids. Per germline, CDR1 MNHNY and CDR2 SVGAGI (reference sequence). Trimming shortened V by 10 bases and J by 3 bases, and 15 bases separated the two germline ends. The CDR3 coding sequence is TGTGCCACCCGTCATCGGGGGGACACTGAAGCTTTCTTT. Translating it yields CATRHRGDTEAFF.

V gene TRBV2 combines with J gene TRBJ1-6, with 7 bases matching TRBD1. Trimming at V came to 5 bases and at J to 7 bases, leaving 8 bases not matched to a gene. The CDR3 runs 15 residues. CDR1 and CDR2 from the germline V gene are SNHLY and FYNNEI. The CDR3 sequence: CASSSNPGQNSPLHF. The CDR3 DNA is TGTGCCAGCAGTTCAAATCCGGGACAGAATTCACCCCTCCACTTT. Based on the CDR3 plus reference TRBV2 and TRBJ1-6, the full variable domain is EPEVTQTPSHQVTQMGQEVILRCVPISNHLYFYWYRQILGQKVEFLVSFYNNEISEKSEIFDDQFSVERPDGSNFTLKIRSTKLEDSAMYFCASSSNPGQNSPLHFGNGTRLTVT.

V gene TRBV27 combines with J gene TRBJ1-3; unclear D gene. Trimming removed 5 bases from V and 0 bases from J, with 14 bases in between. Per germline, CDR1 MNHEY and CDR2 SMNVEV (reference sequence). The CDR3 totals 16 residues. Written as DNA, the CDR3 is TGTGCCAGCAGTCTAGACTACAGCACCTCTGGAAACACCATATATTTT. Its translation: CASSLDYSTSGNTIYF.

This chain uses TRBV19 with TRBJ1-2; TRBD1 is a possible D gene (6 bases). CDR3 size: 14 residues. Looked up from germline, CDR1 is LNHDA and CDR2 is SQIVND (reference sequence). Trimming took 6 bases from V and 4 from J, leaving 15 bases between them. CDR3 in amino acids: CASSRTVGLYGYTF. The CDR3 DNA reads TGTGCCAGTAGCCGGACAGTGGGACTCTATGGCTACACCTTC.

CDR3 bases: TGTGCCAGCAGCCCCCAGGGCCAAGCTAACTATGGCTACACCTTC. Protein product: CASSPQGQANYGYTF. The V call is TRBV4-2, the J call TRBJ1-2; a weak D match, TRBD1 (5 bases). The germline gives CDR1 LGHNA, CDR2 YNFKEQ. The CDR3 runs 15 residues. Trimming stripped 4 bases from V and 0 bases from J, with 12 bases between.

The chain couples TRBV11-2 to TRBJ2-2, with D possibly being TRBD1 (6 bases). This CDR3 is 15 amino acids long. Looked up from germline, CDR1 is SGHAT and CDR2 is FQNNGV. Trimming took off 6 bases at V and 6 bases at J, with 17 bases between the two ends. The CDR3 here is CASSSLTGRPGELFF. As DNA, the CDR3 is TGTGCCAGCAGTTCCCTAACAGGGCGACCCGGGGAGCTGTTTTTT.

The genes are TRBV5-5 and TRBJ1-6; a possible D gene is TRBD1 (6 bases). Trimming took 1 base from V and 10 from J, leaving 9 bases between them. The germline CDR1 and CDR2 sequences are SGHKS and YYEKEE (reference sequence). This CDR3 is built from 13 residues. CDR3 in amino acids: CASSLTGRSPLHF. The CDR3 region has the DNA TGTGCCAGCAGCTTGACAGGGCGCTCACCCCTCCACTTT.

CDR3 bases: TGTGCCAGCAGCTGGGCGCAGGGCACCGGGGAGCTGTTTTTT. It encodes CASSWAQGTGELFF. The chain couples TRBV7-7 to TRBJ2-2; D perhaps matches TRBD1 (5 bases). The germline CDR1 and CDR2 sequences are SSHAT and FNYEAQ (reference sequence). Deletions cut 4 bases from V and 4 bases from J, with 10 bases between. The length of the CDR3 is 14 residues.

This rearrangement joins TRBV10-3 to TRBJ1-4; D is perhaps TRBD1 (6 bases). This CDR3 region has 14 residues. Germline V lookup: CDR1 ENHRY, CDR2 SYGVKD. Between the trimmed V and J ends, which lost 0 bases and 4 bases, there was a span of 6 bases. CDR3 nucleotide sequence: TGTGCCATCAGTGAGTCACAGGGTAATGAAAAACTGTTTTTT. It yields the protein CAISESQGNEKLFF.

On this clone: Other DNA variants within this sample encode the same CDR3. The chain carries TRBV7-2 and TRBJ2-1; unclear D gene. Germline CDR1 reads SGHTA; CDR2 reads FQGNSA. Trimming cost V 3 bases and J 10 bases, with 10 bases left between them. The CDR3 runs 12 residues. The CDR3 coding sequence is TGTGCCAGCAGCTTGGTGAGTGGAGAGCAGTTCTTC. Translation: CASSLVSGEQFF.

V usage is TRBV29-1 and J usage is TRBJ2-1; 7 nucleotides align to TRBD2. With 7 bases clipped from V and 10 bases from J, the junction kept 1 base outside the gene matches. Germline CDR1 and CDR2: SQVTM and ANQGSEA. The CDR3 is 9 amino acids. The CDR3 spells CSAGGEQFF. The CDR3 DNA follows: TGCAGCGCCGGGGGGGAGCAGTTCTTC.

This clone was seen only once. The rearrangement uses TRBV7-8 and TRBJ1-2; 10 bases agree with TRBD1. Germline V CDR1 and CDR2: SGHVS, FQNEAQ. This CDR3 has 13 amino acids. V lost 5 bases to trimming and J lost 7 bases; unmatched junction nucleotides: 4. The CDR3: CASSAGTGVGYTF. Here the CDR3 DNA reads TGTGCCAGCAGCGCCGGGACAGGGGTTGGCTACACCTTC.

This sequence joins TRBV6-5 and TRBJ2-7; D remains unclear. V lost 2 bases, J lost 3 bases, and 8 bases lay in between. Germline loops: CDR1 MNHEY, CDR2 SVGAGI. This CDR3 contains 13 residues. The CDR3 nucleotides are TGTGCCAGCAGTTACGGGGTCGACTACGAGCAGTACTTC. Translating it yields CASSYGVDYEQYF.

The chain employs TRBV29-1 and TRBJ2-5, with D uncertain. Per the germline V gene, CDR1 is SQVTM and CDR2 is ANQGSEA. The CDR3 is 15 residues long. V was cut by 4 bases and J by 0 bases, with 15 bases left in between. The CDR3 spells CSVGSPSRNQETQYF. CDR3 in DNA: TGCAGCGTTGGTTCCCCTTCCAGGAACCAAGAGACCCAGTACTTC.

This clone was recorded once. For the CDR3, the DNA is TGTGCCAGCAGCGAACTAGCGGGAGGGTACAATGAGCAGTTCTTC. Its protein is CASSELAGGYNEQFF. The chain combines TRBV14 with TRBJ2-1; 13 bases map to TRBD2. This CDR3 has 15 residues. The V and J ends lost 5 bases and 4 bases, in that order; junction bases with no gene match: 2. Germline V gene lookup returns CDR1 SGHDN and CDR2 FVKESK.

The genes are TRBV14 and TRBJ2-2; the match to TRBD1 covers 8 bases. Germline values: CDR1 SGHDN, CDR2 FVKESK. V lost 3 bases, J lost 0 bases, and 6 bases stayed unmatched. The CDR3 is 17 amino acids. The CDR3 DNA follows: TGTGCCAGCAGCCAGCTCTCGGGACAGGCGAACACCGGGGAGCTGTTTTTT. It is translated as CASSQLSGQANTGELFF.